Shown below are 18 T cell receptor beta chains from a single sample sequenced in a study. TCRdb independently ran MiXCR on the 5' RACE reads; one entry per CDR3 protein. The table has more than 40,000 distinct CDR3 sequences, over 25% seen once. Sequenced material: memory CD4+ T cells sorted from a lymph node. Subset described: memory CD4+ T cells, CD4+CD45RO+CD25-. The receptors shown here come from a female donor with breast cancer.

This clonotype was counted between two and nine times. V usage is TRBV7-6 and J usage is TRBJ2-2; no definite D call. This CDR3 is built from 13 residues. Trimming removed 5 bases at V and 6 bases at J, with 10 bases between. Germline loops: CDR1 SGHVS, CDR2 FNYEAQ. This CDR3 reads CASSPRVAGELFF. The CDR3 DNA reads TGTGCCAGCAGCCCCCGGGTAGCCGGGGAGCTGTTTTTT.

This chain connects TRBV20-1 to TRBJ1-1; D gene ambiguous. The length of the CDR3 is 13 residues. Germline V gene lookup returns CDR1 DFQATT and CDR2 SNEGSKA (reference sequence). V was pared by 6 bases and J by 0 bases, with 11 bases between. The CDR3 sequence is CSAARALNTEAFF. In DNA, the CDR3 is TGCAGTGCCGCTCGGGCGCTGAACACTGAAGCTTTCTTT.

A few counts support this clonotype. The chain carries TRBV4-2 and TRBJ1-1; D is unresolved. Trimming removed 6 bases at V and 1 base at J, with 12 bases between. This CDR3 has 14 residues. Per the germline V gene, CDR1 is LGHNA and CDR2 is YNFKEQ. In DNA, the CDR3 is TGTGCCAGCAGTCTTCTTGGGAAGAACACTGAAGCTTTCTTT. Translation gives CASSLLGKNTEAFF.

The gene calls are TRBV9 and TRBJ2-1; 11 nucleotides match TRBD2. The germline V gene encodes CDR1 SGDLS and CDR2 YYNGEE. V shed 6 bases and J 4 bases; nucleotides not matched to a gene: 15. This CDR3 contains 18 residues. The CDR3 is CASNASSGGKFLYNEQFF. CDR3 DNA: TGTGCCAGCAACGCGTCTAGCGGGGGGAAATTCCTGTACAATGAGCAGTTCTTC.

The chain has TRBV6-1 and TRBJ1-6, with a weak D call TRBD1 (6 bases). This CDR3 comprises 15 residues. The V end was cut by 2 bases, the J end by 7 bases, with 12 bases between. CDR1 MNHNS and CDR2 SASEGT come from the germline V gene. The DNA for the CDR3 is TGTGCCAGCAGTGAATTTACCCAGGGGAATTCACCCCTCCACTTT. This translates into CASSEFTQGNSPLHF.

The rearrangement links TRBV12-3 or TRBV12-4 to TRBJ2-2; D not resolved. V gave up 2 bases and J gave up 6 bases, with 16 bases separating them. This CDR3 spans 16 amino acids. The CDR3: CASSLIMVVVPGELFF. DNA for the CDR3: TGTGCCAGCAGTTTAATAATGGTGGTAGTGCCCGGGGAGCTGTTTTTT.

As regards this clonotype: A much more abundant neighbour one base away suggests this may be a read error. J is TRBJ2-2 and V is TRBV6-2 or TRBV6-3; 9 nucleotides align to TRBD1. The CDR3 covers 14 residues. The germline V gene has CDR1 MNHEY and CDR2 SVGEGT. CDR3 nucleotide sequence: TGTGCCGGCAGTTGGACAGGGGCCACCGGGGAGCTGTTTTTT. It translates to CAGSWTGATGELFF.

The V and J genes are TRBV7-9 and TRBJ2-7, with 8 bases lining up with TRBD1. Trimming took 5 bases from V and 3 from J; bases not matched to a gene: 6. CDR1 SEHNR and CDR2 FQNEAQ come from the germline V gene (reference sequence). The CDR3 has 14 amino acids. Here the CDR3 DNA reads TGTGCCAGCAGCCACCGGGACAGGAACTACGAGCAGTACTTC. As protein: CASSHRDRNYEQYF.

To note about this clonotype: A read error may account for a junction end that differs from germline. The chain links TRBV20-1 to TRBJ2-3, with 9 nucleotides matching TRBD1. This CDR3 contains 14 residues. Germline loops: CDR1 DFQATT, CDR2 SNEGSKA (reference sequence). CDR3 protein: CSASTGGGTETQYF. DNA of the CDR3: TGCAGTGCTAGTACAGGGGGCGGCACAGAAACGCAGTATTTT.

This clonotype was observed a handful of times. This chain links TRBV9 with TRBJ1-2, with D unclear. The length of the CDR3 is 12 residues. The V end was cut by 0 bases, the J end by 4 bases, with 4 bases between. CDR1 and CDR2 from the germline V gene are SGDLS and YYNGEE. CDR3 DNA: TGTGCCAGCAGCGTAGAGGGCTATGGCTACACCTTC. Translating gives CASSVEGYGYTF.

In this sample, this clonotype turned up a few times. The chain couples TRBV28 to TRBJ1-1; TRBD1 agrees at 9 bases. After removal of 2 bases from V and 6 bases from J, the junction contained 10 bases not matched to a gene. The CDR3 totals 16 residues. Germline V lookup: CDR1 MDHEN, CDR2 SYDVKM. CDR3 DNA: TGTGCCAGCAGTTTAGGGCCCGGACAGGGGATTGCTGAAGCTTTCTTT. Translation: CASSLGPGQGIAEAFF.

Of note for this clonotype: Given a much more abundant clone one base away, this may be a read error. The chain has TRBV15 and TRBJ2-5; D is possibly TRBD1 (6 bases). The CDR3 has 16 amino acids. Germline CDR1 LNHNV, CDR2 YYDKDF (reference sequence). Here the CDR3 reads CAISSSRVRGQETQYF. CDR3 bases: TGTGCCATCAGCAGTTCCCGGGTCAGGGGCCAAGAGACCCAGTACTTC.

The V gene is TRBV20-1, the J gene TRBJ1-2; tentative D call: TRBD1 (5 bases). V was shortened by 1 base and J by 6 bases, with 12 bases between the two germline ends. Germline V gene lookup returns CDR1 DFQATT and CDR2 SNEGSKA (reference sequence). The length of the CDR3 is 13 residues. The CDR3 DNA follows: TGCAGTGCTAGAGTTTGGGGGGGAGATGGCTACACCTTC. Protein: CSARVWGGDGYTF.

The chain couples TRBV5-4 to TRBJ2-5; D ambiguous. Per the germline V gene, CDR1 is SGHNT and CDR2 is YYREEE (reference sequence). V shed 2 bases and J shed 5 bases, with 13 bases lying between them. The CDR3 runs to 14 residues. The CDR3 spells CASSLMSVPETQYF. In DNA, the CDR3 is TGTGCCAGCAGCTTAATGTCCGTTCCGGAGACCCAGTACTTC.

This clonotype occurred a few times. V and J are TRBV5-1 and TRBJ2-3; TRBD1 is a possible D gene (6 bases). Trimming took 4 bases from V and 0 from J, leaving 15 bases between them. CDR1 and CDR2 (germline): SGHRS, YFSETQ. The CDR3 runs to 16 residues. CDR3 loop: CASSPDVGGSTDTQYF. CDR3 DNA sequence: TGCGCCAGCAGCCCCGACGTAGGGGGAAGCACAGATACGCAGTATTTT.

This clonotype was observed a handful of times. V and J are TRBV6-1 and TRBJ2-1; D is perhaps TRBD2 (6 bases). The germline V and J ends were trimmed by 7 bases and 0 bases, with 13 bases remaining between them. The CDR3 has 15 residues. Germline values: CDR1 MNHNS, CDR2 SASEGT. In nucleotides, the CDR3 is TGTGCCAGCACTCGACCGGGGGTCTCCTACAATGAGCAGTTCTTC. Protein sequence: CASTRPGVSYNEQFF.

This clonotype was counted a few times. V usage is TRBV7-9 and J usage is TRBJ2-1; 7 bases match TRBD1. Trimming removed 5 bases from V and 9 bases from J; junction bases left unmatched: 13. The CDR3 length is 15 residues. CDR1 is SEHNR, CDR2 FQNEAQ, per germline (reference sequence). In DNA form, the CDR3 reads TGTGCCAGCAGCCCCCGGGACAGCGGTTCCATTGAGCAGTTCTTC. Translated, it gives CASSPRDSGSIEQFF. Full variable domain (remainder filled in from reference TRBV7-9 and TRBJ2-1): DTGVSQNPRHKITKRGQNVTFRCDPISEHNRLYWYRQTLGQGPEFLTYFQNEAQLEKSRLLSDRFSAERPKGSFSTLEIQRTEQGDSAMYLCASSPRDSGSIEQFFGPGTRLTVL.

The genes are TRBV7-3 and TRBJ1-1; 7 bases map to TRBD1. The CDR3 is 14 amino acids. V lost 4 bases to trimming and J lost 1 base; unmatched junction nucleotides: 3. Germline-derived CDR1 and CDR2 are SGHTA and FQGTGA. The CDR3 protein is CASSSTGKNTEAFF. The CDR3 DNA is TGTGCCAGCAGCTCGACAGGGAAGAACACTGAAGCTTTCTTT.